Listed here are 26 T cell receptor beta chains from one sample, sequenced in a study. TCRdb reprocessed the RT-PCR reads with MiXCR, giving one entry per CDR3 protein. Of 550,000 to 750,000 distinct CDR3 sequences in the sample, over 12% were seen once. The sample was memory CD4+ T cells from blood. All receptors come from a female donor in good health, serving as a healthy control.

The table lists this clonotype with a count of one. The chain carries TRBV11-1 and TRBJ1-5, with D hard to call. Germline CDR1 reads SGHAT; CDR2 reads FQDESV (reference sequence). This CDR3 region has 13 residues. V dropped 2 bases and J dropped 6 bases, with 8 bases sitting between them. The CDR3 sequence: CASSLFPGQPQHF. In DNA, the CDR3 is TGTGCCAGCAGCTTATTTCCGGGTCAGCCCCAGCATTTT.

In its sample, this clonotype was seen a few times. V is TRBV20-1 and J is TRBJ2-7; 9 positions agree with TRBD1. The CDR3 totals 15 residues. Germline V CDR1 and CDR2: DFQATT, SNEGSKA (reference sequence). Trimming cost V 4 bases and J 4 bases; bases outside gene matches: 11. CDR3 in DNA: TGCAGTGCTACACTTAGGGGACAGGGCCAATACGAGCAGTACTTC. Translated: CSATLRGQGQYEQYF.

This chain links TRBV6-2 or TRBV6-3 with TRBJ2-5; TRBD1 aligns across 8 bases. The CDR3 is made up of 16 amino acids. V shed 6 bases and J 2 bases; nucleotides not matched to a gene: 11. Germline V gene lookup returns CDR1 MNHEY and CDR2 SVGEGT. The CDR3 here is CASRQGTGLGQETQYF. CDR3 sequence (DNA): TGTGCCAGCAGACAAGGGACAGGTTTGGGACAAGAGACCCAGTACTTC.

This clonotype was seen a few times. This rearrangement joins TRBV6-5 to TRBJ2-1; 11 nucleotides match TRBD2. The V gene's germline CDR1 is MNHEY and CDR2 SVGAGI. The trim removed 6 bases at V and 5 bases at J, leaving 3 bases unmatched. This CDR3 is 14 amino acids long. The CDR3, as DNA: TGTGCCAGCAGAAAGGGACTAGCGGACAATGAGCAGTTCTTC. It specifies CASRKGLADNEQFF.

In its sample, this clonotype was seen a few times. The gene calls are TRBV3-1 and TRBJ2-7; D possibly corresponds to TRBD1 (6 bases). The CDR3 loop spans 16 amino acids. Germline CDR1 is LGHDT and CDR2 is YNNKEL (reference sequence). The V end was cut by 1 base, the J end by 6 bases, with 19 bases between. Here the CDR3 reads CASSQVTGQGPIEQYF. The CDR3 region has the DNA TGTGCCAGCAGCCAAGTCACCGGCCAGGGGCCGATCGAGCAGTACTTC.

CDR3: CASSSDRDGYTF. The CDR3 DNA follows: TGTGCCAGCAGCTCTGACAGGGACGGCTACACCTTC. The V and J genes are TRBV5-6 and TRBJ1-2, with 7 bases identical to TRBD1. Germline-derived CDR1 and CDR2 are SGHDT and YYEEEE. V shed 3 bases, J shed 8 bases, and the junction held 4 bases outside the gene matches. This CDR3 comprises 12 residues. The full variable domain, rest sourced from reference TRBV5-6 and TRBJ1-2, is DAGVTQSPTHLIKTRGQQVTLRCSPKSGHDTVSWYQQALGQGPQFIFQYYEEEERQRGNFPDRFSGHQFPNYSSELNVNALLLGDSALYLCASSSDRDGYTFGSGTRLTVV.

This clonotype was counted many times. CDR3 loop: CASSPPGSYNEQFF. The CDR3 DNA reads TGTGCCAGCAGCCCCCCCGGCTCCTACAATGAGCAGTTCTTC. J is TRBJ2-1 and V is TRBV7-2, with D uncertain. V lost 5 bases and J 0 bases, leaving 8 bases between the germline ends. This CDR3 has 14 residues. Germline V gives CDR1 SGHTA, CDR2 FQGNSA.

The chain has TRBV7-2 and TRBJ2-3, with D perhaps matching TRBD1 (6 bases). Trimming pared 5 bases from V and 2 bases from J, leaving 14 bases between. Germline lookup yields CDR1 SGHTA and CDR2 FQGNSA. This CDR3 spans 15 amino acids. For the CDR3, the DNA is TGTGCCAGCAGCCCTGGGGGCCAGTTCACAGATACGCAGTATTTT. Its translation is CASSPGGQFTDTQYF.

The chain carries TRBV20-1 and TRBJ1-5; D is perhaps TRBD1 (6 bases). The germline gives CDR1 DFQATT, CDR2 SNEGSKA (reference sequence). V lost 3 bases and J lost 0, with 15 bases in between. This CDR3 region has 16 residues. This CDR3 is CSASRGDNYSNQPQHF. The CDR3 bases are TGCAGTGCTAGCAGGGGCGATAATTATAGCAATCAGCCCCAGCATTTT.

The chain recombines TRBV5-1 with TRBJ2-3, with D uncertain. Trimming removed 2 bases from V and 8 bases from J, with 6 bases in between. This CDR3 has 11 residues. Germline V gene sequence: CDR1 SGHRS, CDR2 YFSETQ. The CDR3 DNA reads TGCGCCAGCAGCTTTCAAAGTACGCAGTATTTT. It yields the protein CASSFQSTQYF.

With regard to this clonotype: A read error may explain this, as a much larger clone is one base away. V gene TRBV3-1 combines with J gene TRBJ2-2, with unresolved D. Germline V lookup: CDR1 LGHDT, CDR2 YNNKEL (reference sequence). V was clipped by 5 bases and J by 3 bases, with 7 bases between them. The CDR3 is made up of 13 amino acids. CDR3 amino acids: CASSVRDTGELFF. CDR3 bases: TGTGCCAGCAGCGTCCGGGACACCGGGGAGCTGTTTTTT.

The V call is TRBV12-3 or TRBV12-4, the J call TRBJ1-2, with unresolved D. With 6 bases removed from V and 7 bases from J, the gap between germline ends came to 18 bases. This CDR3 has 14 residues. This CDR3 reads CASSLTWVKAGYTF. Written as DNA, the CDR3 is TGTGCCAGCAGCCTGACATGGGTTAAGGCTGGCTACACCTTC.

J is TRBJ1-2 and V is TRBV28; D might be TRBD1 (6 bases). Germline CDR1 is MDHEN and CDR2 is SYDVKM. The CDR3 extends over 15 amino acids. The V end was cut by 8 bases, the J end by 0 bases, with 16 bases between. Here the CDR3 reads CASGTPTSPNYGYTF. The CDR3, as DNA: TGTGCCAGCGGGACACCCACCTCCCCTAACTATGGCTACACCTTC.

The J gene is TRBJ2-1, the V gene TRBV5-1; the D gene is possibly TRBD2 (5 bases). The CDR3 is 16 amino acids. Germline V gives CDR1 SGHRS, CDR2 YFSETQ. The ends were cut back, 1 base at V and 0 bases at J, with 11 bases in the middle. The CDR3 region is CASSLYSASSYNEQFF. The CDR3 nucleotides are TGCGCCAGCAGCTTGTATAGCGCGAGCTCCTACAATGAGCAGTTCTTC.

In this sample, this clonotype turned up a few times. The rearrangement joins TRBV6-5 to TRBJ1-2; weak D call: TRBD1 (6 bases). V lost 10 bases and J lost 0, with 21 bases in between. This CDR3 has 16 residues. CDR1 is MNHEY, CDR2 SVGAGI, per germline. The CDR3 nucleotides read TGTGCCACCACAGAATCCGGGGACATCCCTAACTATGGCTACACCTTC. It translates to CATTESGDIPNYGYTF.

This clonotype was seen only a few times. The genes are TRBV7-2 and TRBJ2-3; the D is unclear. The CDR3 is 13 residues long. Per germline, CDR1 SGHTA and CDR2 FQGNSA. V lost 0 bases and J lost 5, with 6 bases in between. The CDR3 DNA follows: TGTGCCAGCAGCTTAGCGACGGGAGATACGCAGTATTTT. This sequence encodes CASSLATGDTQYF.

This clonotype was observed a handful of times. The gene calls are TRBV12-3 or TRBV12-4 and TRBJ2-3; perhaps TRBD2 as D (5 bases). The CDR3 extends over 15 amino acids. V lost 4 bases to trimming and J lost 3 bases, with 14 bases between them. The chain's CDR3 is CASSSRREGTDTQYF. As DNA, the CDR3 is TGTGCCAGCAGTTCTCGGCGCGAGGGAACAGATACGCAGTATTTT.

The chain is built from TRBV12-3 or TRBV12-4 and TRBJ2-1; TRBD1 aligns across 8 bases. Losses at the gene ends were 3 bases for V and 7 bases for J; bases not matched to a gene: 5. The CDR3 spans 14 residues. The CDR3 protein is CASSLGQVLNEQFF. CDR3 bases: TGTGCCAGCAGTTTGGGACAGGTCCTTAATGAGCAGTTCTTC.

V usage is TRBV7-2 and J usage is TRBJ2-3, with 8 bases identical to TRBD2. The CDR3 runs to 15 residues. The germline gives CDR1 SGHTA, CDR2 FQGNSA. V shed 5 bases and J 2 bases; nucleotides not matched to a gene: 6. The CDR3 coding sequence is TGTGCCAGCAGCCAAGCGGGGGCCATCACAGATACGCAGTATTTT. Its translation is CASSQAGAITDTQYF.

Many counts were recorded for this clonotype. The gene calls are TRBV6-5 and TRBJ2-3, with TRBD2 matching over 13 bases. CDR3 length equals 15 residues. The V gene end was trimmed by 6 bases and the J gene end by 1 base; junction bases not matched to a gene: 1. From germline, CDR1 is MNHEY and CDR2 SVGAGI. The CDR3 is CASRGLAGRTDTQYF. Written as DNA, the CDR3 is TGTGCCAGCAGGGGACTAGCGGGGCGCACAGATACGCAGTATTTT.

The chain is built from TRBV4-2 and TRBJ1-5, with D hard to call. Germline assignment: CDR1 LGHNA and CDR2 YNFKEQ. V was pared by 1 base and J by 1 base, with 8 bases between. There are 15 residues in the CDR3. The CDR3, as DNA: TGTGCCAGCAGCCAAGGGAGGGTAAGCAATCAGCCCCAGCATTTT. Its translation: CASSQGRVSNQPQHF.

This clonotype was detected a few times. V gene TRBV20-1 combines with J gene TRBJ1-1, with 9 bases matching TRBD1. The germline CDR1 and CDR2 sequences are DFQATT and SNEGSKA (reference sequence). The CDR3 totals 14 residues. The V gene end was trimmed by 6 bases and the J gene end by 3 bases; junction bases not matched to a gene: 8. CDR3 protein: CSAAGTGTDTEAFF. CDR3 coding DNA: TGCAGTGCCGCCGGGACAGGGACGGACACTGAAGCTTTCTTT.

At least ten counts were recorded for this clonotype. The chain is built from TRBV20-1 and TRBJ1-3; no clear D. CDR1 and CDR2 from the germline V gene are DFQATT and SNEGSKA (reference sequence). The CDR3 loop spans 15 amino acids. V was pared by 6 bases and J by 0 bases, with 15 bases between. The CDR3 spells CSADDGLYSGNTIYF. The CDR3 DNA reads as TGCAGTGCCGACGACGGGCTATACTCTGGAAACACCATATATTTT.

This clonotype has just a few counts. The J gene is TRBJ2-1, the V gene TRBV4-3; 11 positions match TRBD2. The V segment lost 5 bases and the J segment 6 bases; nucleotides outside the gene matches: 6. Germline CDR1 and CDR2: LGHNA and YSLEER. This CDR3 has 15 amino acids. This CDR3 is CASSTTSGMVNEQFF. Written as DNA, the CDR3 is TGCGCCAGCAGCACGACTAGCGGGATGGTCAATGAGCAGTTCTTC.

J is TRBJ2-5 and V is TRBV5-5, with D hard to call. The CDR3 contains 15 residues. The V gene's germline CDR1 is SGHKS and CDR2 YYEKEE (reference sequence). The ends were cut back, 3 bases at V and 2 bases at J, with 14 bases in the middle. Here the CDR3 DNA reads TGTGCCAGCAGCTATAGAGTGGCTGGACAAGAGACCCAGTACTTC. Translating it yields CASSYRVAGQETQYF. The full variable domain, in which reference TRBV5-5 and TRBJ2-5 provide the parts outside the CDR3, is DAGVTQSPTHLIKTRGQQVTLRCSPISGHKSVSWYQQVLGQGPQFIFQYYEKEERGRGNFPDRFSARQFPNYSSELNVNALLLGDSALYLCASSYRVAGQETQYFGPGTRLLVL.

This clonotype was recorded at least ten times. The chain recombines TRBV7-3 with TRBJ1-1, with D uncertain. Per the germline V gene, CDR1 is SGHTA and CDR2 is FQGTGA. The CDR3 consists of 14 residues. V lost 1 base and J lost 0, with 6 bases in between. The CDR3 nucleotides are TGTGCCAGCAGCTTAAACGGACTGAACACTGAAGCTTTCTTT. It specifies CASSLNGLNTEAFF.